These 8 T cell receptor beta chains were sequenced from one sample in a study of blood T cell repertoires in COVID-19. Produced via immunoSEQ multiplex PCR; TCRdb's table is partial and in-frame only. The repertoire holds around 310,000 clones, with nearly 90% as singletons. The sample taken for sequencing was peripheral blood. The receptors were gathered from a woman in her thirties or forties with COVID-19, enrolled during active disease.

The rearrangement links TRBV5-1 to TRBJ2-4; 7 bases agree with TRBD2. There are 13 residues in the CDR3. Germline trimming cut 8 bases from V and 8 bases from J; bases unmatched to any gene: 10. Germline lookup yields CDR1 SGHRS and CDR2 YFSETQ. The CDR3 DNA is TGCGCCAGTCGACCCCCGGGGAGGGACATTCAGTACTTC. Translating it yields CASRPPGRDIQYF.

The count of this clone is one. This chain joins TRBV2 and TRBJ1-5; no firm D call. Looked up from germline, CDR1 is SNHLY and CDR2 is FYNNEI. V lost 4 bases and J 7 bases, leaving 11 bases between the germline ends. CDR3 length: 13 residues. CDR3 residues: CASSGQDRQPQHF. The CDR3 nucleotides are TGTGCCAGCAGTGGGCAGGATAGGCAGCCCCAGCATTTT.

J is TRBJ2-5 and V is TRBV28; D ambiguous. Germline assignment: CDR1 MDHEN and CDR2 SYDVKM. The CDR3 contains 12 residues. Trimming removed 3 bases from V and 2 bases from J, with 4 bases in between. In DNA form, the CDR3 reads TGTGCCAGCAGTTTCACTCAAGAGACCCAGTACTTC. Its protein product is CASSFTQETQYF.

This chain joins TRBV3-1 (or the pseudogene TRBV3-2) and TRBJ2-2; 7 bases match TRBD1. Trimming at V came to 5 bases and at J to 7 bases, leaving 7 bases not matched to a gene. This CDR3 has 14 amino acids. Germline V gene sequence: CDR1 LGHDT, CDR2 YNNKEL (reference sequence). The CDR3, as DNA: TGTGCCAGCAGCAAGCTACCAGGGGGCGGGGAGCTGTTTTTT. Translated, it gives CASSKLPGGGELFF.

This chain links TRBV7-2 with TRBJ2-4; TRBD1 might be the D (6 bases). The germline V gene encodes CDR1 SGHTA and CDR2 FQGNSA. This CDR3 has 14 residues. Trimming shortened V by 1 base and J by 3 bases, and 7 bases separated the two germline ends. CDR3 loop: CASSLDRVKNIQYF. The CDR3 DNA reads TGTGCCAGCAGCTTAGACAGGGTCAAAAACATTCAGTACTTC.

The CDR3, as DNA: TGTGCCAGTACCCCGGGACAGGGGGTTCAGCCCCAGCATTTT. This sequence encodes CASTPGQGVQPQHF. The chain couples TRBV19 to TRBJ1-5; 11 nucleotides agree with TRBD1. The CDR3 runs to 14 residues. Germline CDR1 LNHDA, CDR2 SQIVND (reference sequence). V lost 7 bases, J lost 6 bases, and 5 bases stayed unmatched.

This sequence joins TRBV30 and TRBJ1-5; 9 bases map to TRBD1. Germline V CDR1 and CDR2: GTSNPN, SVGIG (reference sequence). V was pared by 0 bases and J by 5 bases, with 5 bases of the junction left unmatched. The CDR3 length is 15 residues. The CDR3 nucleotides are TGTGCCTGGAGTGTACAAGGGACAGGGCATCAGCCCCAGCATTTT. It translates to CAWSVQGTGHQPQHF. The variable domain in full, completed from reference TRBV30 and TRBJ1-5, reads SQTIHQWPATLVQPVGSPLSLECTVEGTSNPNLYWYRQAAGRGLQLLFYSVGIGQISSEVPQNLSASRPQDRQFILSSKKLLLSDSGFYLCAWSVQGTGHQPQHFGDGTRLSIL.

The genes are TRBV2 and TRBJ2-1; D is unresolved. V was cut by 6 bases and J by 0 bases, with 6 bases left in between. The CDR3 totals 13 residues. The V gene's germline CDR1 is SNHLY and CDR2 FYNNEI. CDR3 coding DNA: TGTGCCAGCAGGGAGAGCTCCTACAATGAGCAGTTCTTC. Its protein is CASRESSYNEQFF.